These 4 T cell receptor beta chains came from one sample sequenced in a study of T cell responses to AZD1222 COVID-19 vaccine. The assay was immunoSEQ multiplex PCR, and TCRdb's table has in-frame clones only and misses some. The sample holds tens of thousands of clones, approximately 84% seen once. The material was peripheral blood, obtained on day 0 of AZD1222 vaccination. These receptors all come from an adult in good health.

V is TRBV6-2 or TRBV6-3 and J is TRBJ2-4; D may be TRBD2 (6 bases). From germline, CDR1 is MNHEY and CDR2 SVGEGT. The ends were cut back, 6 bases at V and 8 bases at J, with 20 bases in the middle. The CDR3 sequence is 15 residues long. CDR3 residues: CASSPLIRGGYIQYF. CDR3 DNA: TGTGCCAGCAGCCCCCTTATAAGGGGAGGATACATTCAGTACTTC.

The rearrangement links TRBV5-4 to TRBJ2-3; perhaps TRBD2 as D (6 bases). Germline V gives CDR1 SGHNT, CDR2 YYREEE (reference sequence). The CDR3 runs to 14 residues. V lost 4 bases and J lost 6, with 15 bases in between. CDR3 region: CASSAGTDGDTQYF. The CDR3 coding sequence is TGTGCCAGCAGCGCGGGGACCGATGGGGATACGCAGTATTTT.

This clone was seen only once. The V gene is TRBV5-4, the J gene TRBJ1-1; TRBD1 aligns across 8 bases. Trimming at V came to 4 bases and at J to 10 bases, leaving 3 bases not matched to a gene. Per the germline V gene, CDR1 is SGHNT and CDR2 is YYREEE (reference sequence). CDR3 length: 11 amino acids. DNA for the CDR3: TGTGCCAGCAGCGCACAGGGGGGAGCTTTCTTT. Translation gives CASSAQGGAFF.

J is TRBJ1-5 and V is TRBV7-2; 8 nucleotides line up with TRBD1. Germline CDR1 SGHTA, CDR2 FQGNSA. V dropped 6 bases and J dropped 1; count of bases not matched to a gene: 8. The CDR3 sequence is 16 residues long. The CDR3 DNA sequence: TGTGCCAGCAGACCCAAAACAGGGGGAAGCAATCAGCCCCAGCATTTT. Translated: CASRPKTGGSNQPQHF.